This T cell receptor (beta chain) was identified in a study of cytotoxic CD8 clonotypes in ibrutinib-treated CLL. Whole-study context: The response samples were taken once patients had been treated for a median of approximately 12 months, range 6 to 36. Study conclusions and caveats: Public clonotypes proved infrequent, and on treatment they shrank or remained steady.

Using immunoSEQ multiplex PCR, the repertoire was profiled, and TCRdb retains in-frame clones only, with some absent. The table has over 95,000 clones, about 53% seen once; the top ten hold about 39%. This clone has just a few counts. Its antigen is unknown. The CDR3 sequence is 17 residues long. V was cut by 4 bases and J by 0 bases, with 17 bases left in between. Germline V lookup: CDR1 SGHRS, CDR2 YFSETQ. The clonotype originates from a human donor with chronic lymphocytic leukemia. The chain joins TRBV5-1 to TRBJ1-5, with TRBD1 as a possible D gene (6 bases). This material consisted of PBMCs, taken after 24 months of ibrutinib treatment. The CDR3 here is CASSEIPTGNSNQPQHF. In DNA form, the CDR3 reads TGCGCCAGCAGCGAAATACCCACAGGGAATAGCAATCAGCCCCAGCATTTT.